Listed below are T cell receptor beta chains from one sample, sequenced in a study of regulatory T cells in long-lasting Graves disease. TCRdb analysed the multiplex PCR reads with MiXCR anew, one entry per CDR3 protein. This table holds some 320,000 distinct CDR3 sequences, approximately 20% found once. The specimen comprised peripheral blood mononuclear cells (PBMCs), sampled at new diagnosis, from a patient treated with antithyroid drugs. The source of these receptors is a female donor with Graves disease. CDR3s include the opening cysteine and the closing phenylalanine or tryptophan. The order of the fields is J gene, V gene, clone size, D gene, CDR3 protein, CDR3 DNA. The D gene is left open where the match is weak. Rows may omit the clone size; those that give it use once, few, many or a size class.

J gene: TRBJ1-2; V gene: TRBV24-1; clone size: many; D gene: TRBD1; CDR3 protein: CATSDGQDLTGYTF; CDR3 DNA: TGTGCCACTAGCGACGGACAGGATTTAACTGGCTACACCTTC
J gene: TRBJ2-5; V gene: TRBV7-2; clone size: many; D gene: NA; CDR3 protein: CASSSQLANKGGTQYF; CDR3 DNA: TGTGCCAGCAGCTCCCAACTAGCTAACAAAGGGGGGACCCAGTACTTC
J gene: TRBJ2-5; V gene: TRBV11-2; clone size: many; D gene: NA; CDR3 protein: CASSLDPSRETQYF; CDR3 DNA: TGTGCCAGCAGCTTAGATCCTTCTAGAGAGACCCAGTACTTC
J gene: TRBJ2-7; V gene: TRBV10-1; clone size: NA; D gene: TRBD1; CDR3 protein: CASGDRGNEQYF; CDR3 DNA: TGCGCCAGCGGGGACAGGGGGAACGAGCAGTACTTC
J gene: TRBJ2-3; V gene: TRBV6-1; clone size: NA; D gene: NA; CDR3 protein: CASSARRARSQYF; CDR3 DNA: TGTGCCAGCAGTGCTCGCCGGGCGCGTTCGCAGTATTTT
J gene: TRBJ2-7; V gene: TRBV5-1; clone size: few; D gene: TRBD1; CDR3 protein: CASSLGGGLGSPYEQYF; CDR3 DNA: TGCGCCAGCAGCTTGGGAGGGGGCCTGGGGAGCCCTTACGAGCAGTACTTC
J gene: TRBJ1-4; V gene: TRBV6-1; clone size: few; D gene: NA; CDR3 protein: CASRRGSEKLFF; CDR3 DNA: TGTGCCAGCAGGCGGGGTAGTGAAAAACTGTTTTTT
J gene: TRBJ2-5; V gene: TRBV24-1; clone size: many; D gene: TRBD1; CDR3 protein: CATSDLGQGGETQYF; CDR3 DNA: TGTGCCACCAGTGACTTAGGACAGGGGGGAGAGACCCAGTACTTC
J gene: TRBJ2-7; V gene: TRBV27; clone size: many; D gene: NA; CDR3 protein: CASSSHKGVGASPYEQYF; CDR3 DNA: TGTGCCAGCAGTTCCCATAAAGGCGTGGGGGCCAGCCCCTACGAGCAGTACTTC
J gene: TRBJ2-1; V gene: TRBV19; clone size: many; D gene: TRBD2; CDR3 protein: CASALAGEDNEQFF; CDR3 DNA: TGTGCCAGTGCCCTGGCGGGGGAGGACAATGAGCAGTTCTTC
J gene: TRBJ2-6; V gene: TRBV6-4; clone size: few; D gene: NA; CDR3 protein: CASSDSGANVLTF; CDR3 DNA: TGTGCCAGCAGTGACTCAGGGGCCAACGTCCTGACTTTC
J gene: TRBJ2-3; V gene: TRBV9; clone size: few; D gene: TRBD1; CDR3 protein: CASSGQGSTDTQYF; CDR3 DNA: TGTGCCAGCAGCGGACAGGGCAGCACAGATACGCAGTATTTT
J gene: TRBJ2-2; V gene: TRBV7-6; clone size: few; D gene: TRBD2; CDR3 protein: CASSLGASGATGELFF; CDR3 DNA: TGTGCCAGCAGCTTAGGCGCTAGCGGAGCCACCGGGGAGCTGTTTTTT
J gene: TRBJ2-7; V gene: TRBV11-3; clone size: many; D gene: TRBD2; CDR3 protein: CASSLGLAGGPEQYF; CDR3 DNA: TGTGCCAGCAGCCTAGGGCTAGCGGGAGGGCCCGAGCAGTACTTC
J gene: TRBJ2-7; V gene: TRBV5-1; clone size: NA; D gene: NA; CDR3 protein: CASSSDGPTRDF; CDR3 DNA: TGCGCCAGCAGCTCCGACGGCCCTACGAGAGACTTC
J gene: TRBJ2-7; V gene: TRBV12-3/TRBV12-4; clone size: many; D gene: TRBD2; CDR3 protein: CASSFRTSRVGYEQYF; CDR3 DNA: TGTGCCAGCAGTTTTCGGACTAGCAGGGTGGGCTACGAGCAGTACTTC
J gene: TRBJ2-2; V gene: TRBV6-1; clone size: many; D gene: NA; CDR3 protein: CASKRAGQNTGELFF; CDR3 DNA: TGTGCCAGCAAAAGAGCGGGTCAGAACACCGGGGAGCTGTTTTTT
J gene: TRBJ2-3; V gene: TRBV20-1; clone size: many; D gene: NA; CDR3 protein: CSAPDLARTDTQYF; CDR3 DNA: TGCAGTGCTCCCGACTTAGCACGCACAGATACGCAGTATTTT
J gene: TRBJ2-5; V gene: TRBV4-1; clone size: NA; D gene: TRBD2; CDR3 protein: CASSQDPSGSQQETQYF; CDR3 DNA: TGCGCCAGCAGCCAAGATCCCAGCGGGAGTCAACAAGAGACCCAGTACTTC
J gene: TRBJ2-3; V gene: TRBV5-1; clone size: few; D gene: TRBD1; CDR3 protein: CASSRGDRGGTDTQYF; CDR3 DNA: TGCGCCAGCAGCCGAGGGGACAGGGGTGGCACAGATACGCAGTATTTT
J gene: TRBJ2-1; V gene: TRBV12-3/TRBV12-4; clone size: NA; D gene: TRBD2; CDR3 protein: CASSFSGTSETYNEQFF; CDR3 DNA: TGTGCCAGCAGTTTCTCTGGGACTAGCGAAACGTACAATGAGCAGTTCTTC
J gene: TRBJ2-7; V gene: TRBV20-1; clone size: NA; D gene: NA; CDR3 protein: CSARPQLAYEQFF; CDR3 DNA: TGCAGTGCTAGGCCCCAACTGGCCTACGAGCAGTTCTTT
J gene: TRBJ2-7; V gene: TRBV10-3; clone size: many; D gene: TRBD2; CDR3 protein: CAISESHGGGSSYEQYF; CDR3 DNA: TGTGCCATCAGTGAGTCCCATGGGGGGGGGAGCTCCTACGAGCAGTACTTC